The 3 T cell receptor gamma chains in this list originate from one sample, sequenced in a study of intestinal T cells in coeliac disease. The TRG library came from 200 to 250 ng of biopsy DNA amplified with LymphoTrack primers. TCRdb repeated clone calling on the multiplex PCR reads with CATT. The sample has over 900 gamma-chain clones, about half seen once. Genomic DNA came from ten approximately 4.9-µm formalin-fixed paraffin-embedded scrolls per case. The sample consisted of a duodenal biopsy. These receptor sequences come from a human donor who served as a control with a normal duodenal biopsy, not a healthy volunteer.

This clone qualifies as large. The chain joins TRGV8 to TRGJ1 or TRGJ2. V was pared by 4 bases and J by 4 bases, with 1 base of the junction left unmatched. This CDR3 is 11 amino acids long. In germline, CDR1 is VENAVY, CDR2 YDSYNSRV. The CDR3 DNA sequence: TGTGCCACCTGGGAATATTATAAGAAACTCTTT. Amino acids: CATWEYYKKLF.

The V call is TRGV8, the J call TRGJP1. Germline loops: CDR1 VENAVY, CDR2 YDSYNSRV. The ends lost 9 bases at V and 10 bases at J; junction bases unmatched: 14. The CDR3 sequence is 13 residues long. The CDR3 DNA follows: TGTGCCACCAGGGGGGTTCGCGCTTGGTTCAAGATATTT. The encoded protein is CATRGVRAWFKIF.

The chain has TRGV9 and TRGJ1 or TRGJ2. The trim removed 12 bases at V and 12 bases at J, leaving 17 bases unmatched. The CDR3 consists of 11 residues. Germline lookup yields CDR1 GITISATS and CDR2 ISYDGTV (reference sequence). The CDR3 DNA reads as TGTGCCGTTGTGGGAGGTGCGGGGAAACTCTTT. It specifies CAVVGGAGKLF.